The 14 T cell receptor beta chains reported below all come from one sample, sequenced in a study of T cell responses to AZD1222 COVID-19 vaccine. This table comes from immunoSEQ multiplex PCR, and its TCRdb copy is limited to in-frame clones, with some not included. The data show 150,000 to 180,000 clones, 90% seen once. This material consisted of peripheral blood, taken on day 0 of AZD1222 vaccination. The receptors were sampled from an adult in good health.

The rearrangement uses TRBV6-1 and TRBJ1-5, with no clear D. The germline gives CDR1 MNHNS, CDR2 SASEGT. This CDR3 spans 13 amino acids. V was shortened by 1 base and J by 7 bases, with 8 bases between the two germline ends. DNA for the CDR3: TGTGCCAGCAGTGAAGTGGGGTCGCAGCCCCAGCATTTT. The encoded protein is CASSEVGSQPQHF.

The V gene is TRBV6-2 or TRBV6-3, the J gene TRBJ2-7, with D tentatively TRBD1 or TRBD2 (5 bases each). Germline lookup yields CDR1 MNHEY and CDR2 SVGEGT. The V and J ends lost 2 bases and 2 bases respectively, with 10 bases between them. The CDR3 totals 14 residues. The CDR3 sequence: CASSYRDRTYEQYF. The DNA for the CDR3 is TGTGCCAGCAGTTACAGGGACCGAACCTACGAGCAGTACTTC.

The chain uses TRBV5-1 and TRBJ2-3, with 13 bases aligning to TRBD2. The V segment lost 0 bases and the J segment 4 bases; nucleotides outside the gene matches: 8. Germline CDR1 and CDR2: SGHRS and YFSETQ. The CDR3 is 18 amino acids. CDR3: CASSLGVLAGGPADTQYF. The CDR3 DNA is TGCGCCAGCAGCTTGGGGGTACTAGCGGGAGGGCCCGCAGATACGCAGTATTTT. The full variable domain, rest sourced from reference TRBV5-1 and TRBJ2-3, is KAGVTQTPRYLIKTRGQQVTLSCSPISGHRSVSWYQQTPGQGLQFLFEYFSETQRNKGNFPGRFSGRQFSNSRSEMNVSTLELGDSALYLCASSLGVLAGGPADTQYFGPGTRLTVL.

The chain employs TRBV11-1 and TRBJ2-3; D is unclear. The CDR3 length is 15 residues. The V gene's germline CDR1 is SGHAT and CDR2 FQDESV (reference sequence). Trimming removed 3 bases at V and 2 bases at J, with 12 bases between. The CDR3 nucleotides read TGTGCCAGCAGCTTGTGGCGGTTATCCACAGATACGCAGTATTTT. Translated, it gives CASSLWRLSTDTQYF.

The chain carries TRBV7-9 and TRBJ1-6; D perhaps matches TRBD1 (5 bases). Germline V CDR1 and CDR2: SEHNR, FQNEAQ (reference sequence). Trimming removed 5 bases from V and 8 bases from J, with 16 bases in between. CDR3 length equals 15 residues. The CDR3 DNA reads TGTGCCAGCAGCCCGTCGGGGCAGCAGGATTCACCCCTCCACTTT. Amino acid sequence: CASSPSGQQDSPLHF. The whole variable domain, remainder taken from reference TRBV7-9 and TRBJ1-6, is DTGVSQNPRHKITKRGQNVTFRCDPISEHNRLYWYRQTLGQGPEFLTYFQNEAQLEKSRLLSDRFSAERPKGSFSTLEIQRTEQGDSAMYLCASSPSGQQDSPLHFGNGTRLTVT.

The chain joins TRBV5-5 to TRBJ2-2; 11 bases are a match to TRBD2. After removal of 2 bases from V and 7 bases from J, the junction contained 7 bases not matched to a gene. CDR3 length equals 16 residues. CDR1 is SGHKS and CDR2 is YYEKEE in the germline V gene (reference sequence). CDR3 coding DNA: TGTGCCAGCAGCTTTCCCGGACTAGCGGGCTTCGGGGAGCTGTTTTTT. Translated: CASSFPGLAGFGELFF.

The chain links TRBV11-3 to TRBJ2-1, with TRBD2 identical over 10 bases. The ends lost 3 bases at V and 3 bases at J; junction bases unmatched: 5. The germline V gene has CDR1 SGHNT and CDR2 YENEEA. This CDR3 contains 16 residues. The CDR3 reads CASSLRTSGDYNEQFF. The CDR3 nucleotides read TGTGCCAGCAGCTTGAGGACTAGCGGAGACTACAATGAGCAGTTCTTC.

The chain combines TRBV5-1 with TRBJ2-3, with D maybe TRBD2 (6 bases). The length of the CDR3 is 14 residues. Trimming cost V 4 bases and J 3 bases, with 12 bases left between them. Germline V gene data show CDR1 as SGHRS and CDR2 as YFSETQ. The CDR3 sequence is CASSLSGRTDTQYF. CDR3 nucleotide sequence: TGCGCCAGCAGCCTTAGCGGACGTACAGATACGCAGTATTTT.

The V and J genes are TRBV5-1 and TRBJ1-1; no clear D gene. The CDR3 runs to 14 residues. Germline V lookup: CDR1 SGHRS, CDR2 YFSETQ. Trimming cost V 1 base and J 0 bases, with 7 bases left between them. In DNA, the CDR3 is TGCGCCAGCAGCTTGATGATAATGAACACTGAAGCTTTCTTT. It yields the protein CASSLMIMNTEAFF.

The CDR3: CASSSYAISGTGGPNEQFF. CDR3 bases: TGTGCCAGCAGTTCCTATGCCATCTCCGGGACAGGGGGCCCGAATGAGCAGTTCTTC. The chain links TRBV27 to TRBJ2-1; 12 nucleotides align to TRBD1. The junction had 17 bases not matched to a gene; V was cut back by 4 bases and J by 7 bases. Germline loops: CDR1 MNHEY, CDR2 SMNVEV (reference sequence). This CDR3 contains 19 residues.

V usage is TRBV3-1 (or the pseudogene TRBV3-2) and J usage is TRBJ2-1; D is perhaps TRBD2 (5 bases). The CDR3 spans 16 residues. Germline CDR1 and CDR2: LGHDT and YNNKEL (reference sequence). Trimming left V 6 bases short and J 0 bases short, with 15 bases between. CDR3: CASRKGGPSSYNEQFF. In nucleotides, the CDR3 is TGTGCCAGCAGGAAGGGCGGGCCCAGCTCCTACAATGAGCAGTTCTTC.

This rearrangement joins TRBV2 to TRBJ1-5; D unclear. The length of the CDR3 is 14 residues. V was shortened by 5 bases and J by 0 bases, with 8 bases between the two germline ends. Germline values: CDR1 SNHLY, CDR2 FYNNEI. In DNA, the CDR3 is TGTGCCAGCAGTTGGACTGATAGCAATCAGCCCCAGCATTTT. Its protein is CASSWTDSNQPQHF.

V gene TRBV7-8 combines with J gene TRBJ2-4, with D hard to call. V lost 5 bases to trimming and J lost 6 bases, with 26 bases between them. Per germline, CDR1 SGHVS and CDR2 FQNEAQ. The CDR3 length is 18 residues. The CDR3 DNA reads TGTGCCAGCAGCCGCGACAAACCGAAAGATCAAGGTATAAACATTCAGTACTTC. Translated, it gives CASSRDKPKDQGINIQYF.

The CDR3 here is CASSHNKGVAGVGNEQFF. The CDR3 bases are TGTGCCAGCAGCCACAATAAGGGGGTAGCGGGAGTGGGCAATGAGCAGTTCTTC. The chain is built from TRBV7-9 and TRBJ2-1; 9 nucleotides align to TRBD2. The CDR3 sequence is 18 residues long. The V segment lost 5 bases and the J segment 6 bases; nucleotides outside the gene matches: 17. Germline V gene sequence: CDR1 SEHNR, CDR2 FQNEAQ (reference sequence). The full variable domain, completed using reference TRBV7-9 and TRBJ2-1, is DTGVSQNPRHKITKRGQNVTFRCDPISEHNRLYWYRQTLGQGPEFLTYFQNEAQLEKSRLLSDRFSAERPKGSFSTLEIQRTEQGDSAMYLCASSHNKGVAGVGNEQFFGPGTRLTVL.